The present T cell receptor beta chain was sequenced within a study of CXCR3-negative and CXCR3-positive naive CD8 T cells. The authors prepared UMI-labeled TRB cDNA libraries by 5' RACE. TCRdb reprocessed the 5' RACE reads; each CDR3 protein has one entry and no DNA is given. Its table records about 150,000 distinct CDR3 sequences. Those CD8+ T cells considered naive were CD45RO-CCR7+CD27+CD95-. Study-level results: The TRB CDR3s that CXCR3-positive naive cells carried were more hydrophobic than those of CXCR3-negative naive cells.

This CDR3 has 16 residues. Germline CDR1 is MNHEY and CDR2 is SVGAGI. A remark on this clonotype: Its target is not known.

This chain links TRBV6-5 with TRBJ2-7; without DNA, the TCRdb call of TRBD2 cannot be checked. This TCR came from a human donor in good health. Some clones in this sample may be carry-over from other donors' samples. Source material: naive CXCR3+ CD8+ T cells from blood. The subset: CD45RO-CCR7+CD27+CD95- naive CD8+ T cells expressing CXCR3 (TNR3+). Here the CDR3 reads CASSYLSLAGDYEQYF.